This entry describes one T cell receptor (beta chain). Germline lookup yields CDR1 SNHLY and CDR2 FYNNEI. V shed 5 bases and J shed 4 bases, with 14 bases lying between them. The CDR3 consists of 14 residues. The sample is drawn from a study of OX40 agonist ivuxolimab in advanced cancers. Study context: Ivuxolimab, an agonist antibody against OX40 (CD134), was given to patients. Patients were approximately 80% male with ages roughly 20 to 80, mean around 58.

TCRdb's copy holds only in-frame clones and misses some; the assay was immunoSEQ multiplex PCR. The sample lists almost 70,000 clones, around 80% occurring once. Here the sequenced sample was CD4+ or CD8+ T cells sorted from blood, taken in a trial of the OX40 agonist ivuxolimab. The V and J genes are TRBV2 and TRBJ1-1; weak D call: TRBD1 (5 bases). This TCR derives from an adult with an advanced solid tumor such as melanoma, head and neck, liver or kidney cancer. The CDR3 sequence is CASSKSQGSTEAFF. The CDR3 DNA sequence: TGTGCCAGCAGTAAATCTCAGGGTAGCACTGAAGCTTTCTTT.